A single sample is the source of the 28 T cell receptor beta chains below, sequenced in a study of PD-1 blockade in mismatch repair-deficient tumors. Clones were read by immunoSEQ multiplex PCR, and TCRdb kept only the in-frame ones, dropping some. The data show about 3,700 clones, 78% seen once. Time point denoted: archival surgical resection tumor tissue. The sample in question was primary tumor tissue, obtained from a patient treated with pembrolizumab. The source is an adult with mismatch repair-deficient cancer.

This chain links TRBV6-1 with TRBJ1-4; D is unclear. CDR1 is MNHNS and CDR2 is SASEGT in the germline V gene. The CDR3 consists of 13 residues. V lost 4 bases and J 8 bases, leaving 11 bases between the germline ends. The CDR3 spells CASSGAPEEKLFF. The CDR3 DNA reads TGTGCCAGCAGTGGAGCGCCGGAGGAAAAACTGTTTTTT.

The V gene is TRBV5-1, the J gene TRBJ2-7; TRBD2 matches 11 bases. Per the germline V gene, CDR1 is SGHRS and CDR2 is YFSETQ. The CDR3 runs to 16 residues. Losses at the gene ends were 3 bases for V and 1 base for J; bases not matched to a gene: 6. CDR3 nucleotide sequence: TGCGCCAGCAGCTGGATGGGACTAGCGGAGTCCTACGAGCAGTACTTC. It yields the protein CASSWMGLAESYEQYF.

This clone was counted a few times. This sequence joins TRBV19 and TRBJ1-3, with D unclear. CDR1 and CDR2 from the germline V gene are LNHDA and SQIVND (reference sequence). This CDR3 has 13 residues. Trimming left V 5 bases short and J 0 bases short, with 5 bases between. The CDR3 here is CASSQYSGNTIYF. Written as DNA, the CDR3 is TGTGCCAGTAGTCAGTACTCTGGAAACACCATATATTTT.

The rearrangement uses TRBV13 and TRBJ1-2; possibly TRBD1 for D (6 bases). The germline V gene encodes CDR1 PRHDT and CDR2 FYEKMQ (reference sequence). Trimming took 7 bases from V and 6 from J, leaving 18 bases between them. The length of the CDR3 is 14 residues. CDR3 nucleotides: TGTGCCAGCACCGAAAAACAGGGTGCGGATGGCTACACCTTC. Translated: CASTEKQGADGYTF.

With respect to this clone: Other nucleotide sequences in the sample specify the same CDR3. V usage is TRBV30 and J usage is TRBJ2-7; D perhaps matches TRBD2 (6 bases). CDR3 length equals 13 residues. V was trimmed by 2 bases and J by 4 bases, leaving 12 bases between them. Looked up from germline, CDR1 is GTSNPN and CDR2 is SVGIG (reference sequence). CDR3 in DNA: TGTGCCTGGAGTCCCCGGGACTCGTACGAGCAGTACTTC. Its protein product is CAWSPRDSYEQYF.

The table lists this clone with a few counts. This chain joins TRBV6-6 and TRBJ2-6, with D hard to call. In germline, CDR1 is MNHNY, CDR2 SVGAGI (reference sequence). CDR3 size: 15 residues. The V gene lost 0 bases and the J gene lost 0 bases, with 3 bases spanning the gap. The CDR3 is CASSYSSSGANVLTF. The CDR3 DNA sequence: TGTGCCAGCAGTTACTCCAGCTCTGGGGCCAACGTCCTGACTTTC.

The chain links TRBV7-9 to TRBJ1-1; D not resolved. Germline-derived CDR1 and CDR2 are SEHNR and FQNEAQ (reference sequence). V lost 3 bases, J lost 1 base, and 6 bases lay in between. This CDR3 is built from 13 residues. Here the CDR3 reads CASSFRGNTEAFF. DNA of the CDR3: TGTGCCAGCAGCTTTCGGGGGAACACTGAAGCTTTCTTT.

V gene TRBV27 combines with J gene TRBJ1-1; maybe TRBD1 (6 bases). This CDR3 has 13 amino acids. Trimming took off 3 bases at V and 7 bases at J, with 12 bases between the two ends. Looked up from germline, CDR1 is MNHEY and CDR2 is SMNVEV (reference sequence). CDR3 residues: CASSFGGQDEAFF. The DNA for the CDR3 is TGTGCCAGCAGTTTCGGGGGGCAGGATGAAGCTTTCTTT.

The V and J genes are TRBV18 and TRBJ1-1; tentatively, D is TRBD1 (6 bases). Trimming removed 1 base at V and 1 base at J, with 7 bases between. CDR3 size: 14 residues. The germline CDR1 and CDR2 sequences are KGHSH and LQKENI. CDR3 residues: CASSPQGQNTEAFF. The CDR3 coding sequence is TGTGCCAGCTCACCACAGGGACAGAACACTGAAGCTTTCTTT.

This chain uses TRBV5-1 with TRBJ1-2; 7 nucleotides agree with TRBD1. After removal of 5 bases from V and 3 bases from J, the junction contained 4 bases not matched to a gene. This CDR3 contains 13 residues. Germline V gives CDR1 SGHRS, CDR2 YFSETQ. In DNA form, the CDR3 reads TGCGCCAGCAGTCACCAGGGGGACTATGGCTACACCTTC. Protein product: CASSHQGDYGYTF.

This chain connects TRBV9 to TRBJ2-5; 10 nucleotides agree with TRBD1. The V gene end was trimmed by 3 bases and the J gene end by 5 bases; junction bases not matched to a gene: 4. This CDR3 contains 14 residues. Germline lookup yields CDR1 SGDLS and CDR2 YYNGEE. CDR3 coding DNA: TGTGCCAGCAGCGCGACAGGGGGCGGGGAGACCCAGTACTTC. It is translated as CASSATGGGETQYF.

In regard to this clone: Relative to the germline gene, one junction end is altered; a read error may explain this. The chain uses TRBV7-7 and TRBJ2-1, with 13 positions matching TRBD2. The CDR3 loop spans 15 amino acids. Germline V gene lookup returns CDR1 SSHAT and CDR2 FNYEAQ (reference sequence). CDR3: CASSPGLAGDNEQFF. CDR3 DNA: TGTGCTAGCAGCCCCGGACTAGCGGGAGACAATGAGCAGTTCTTC.

The chain employs TRBV7-2 and TRBJ2-7; perhaps TRBD1 as D (6 bases). V shed 5 bases and J shed 1 base, with 12 bases lying between them. The length of the CDR3 is 14 residues. Looked up from germline, CDR1 is SGHTA and CDR2 is FQGNSA. This CDR3 reads CASSAQGWSYEQYF. CDR3 bases: TGTGCCAGCAGCGCACAGGGTTGGTCCTACGAGCAGTACTTC.

This clone occurred once. The chain recombines TRBV5-1 with TRBJ2-5; 9 positions agree with TRBD1. This CDR3 contains 14 residues. CDR1 is SGHRS, CDR2 YFSETQ, per germline. Losses at the gene ends were 7 bases for V and 5 bases for J; bases not matched to a gene: 9. The CDR3 nucleotides read TGCGCCAGCGGAGTCGGGACAGGGCCTGAGACCCAGTACTTC. Amino acid sequence: CASGVGTGPETQYF. Filled out from reference TRBV5-1 and TRBJ2-5, the complete variable domain reads KAGVTQTPRYLIKTRGQQVTLSCSPISGHRSVSWYQQTPGQGLQFLFEYFSETQRNKGNFPGRFSGRQFSNSRSEMNVSTLELGDSALYLCASGVGTGPETQYFGPGTRLLVL.

V and J are TRBV6-5 and TRBJ1-4; 11 positions agree with TRBD1. Losses at the gene ends were 0 bases for V and 6 bases for J; bases not matched to a gene: 3. In germline, CDR1 is MNHEY, CDR2 SVGAGI. CDR3 length: 16 residues. The CDR3 sequence is CASSYSGTGGDEKLFF. The CDR3 DNA reads TGTGCCAGCAGTTACTCTGGGACAGGGGGAGATGAAAAACTGTTTTTT.

The chain is built from TRBV19 and TRBJ1-2; 9 bases are shared with TRBD1. This CDR3 contains 15 residues. V trimming: 2 bases; J trimming: 6 bases; junction bases outside the gene matches: 7. Germline V gene sequence: CDR1 LNHDA, CDR2 SQIVND (reference sequence). In DNA form, the CDR3 reads TGTGCCAGTAGTATACCGAACAGGGGGCCGAATGGCTACACCTTC. It codes for CASSIPNRGPNGYTF.

This clone was counted only a few times. CDR3 residues: CASSSSGTGLTEAFF. The CDR3 DNA follows: TGTGCCAGCAGTTCCTCCGGGACAGGGCTAACTGAAGCTTTCTTT. The gene calls are TRBV28 and TRBJ1-1, with 9 nucleotides matching TRBD1. Germline V gene data show CDR1 as MDHEN and CDR2 as SYDVKM. V lost 4 bases and J lost 5; bases outside the gene matches: 8. This CDR3 comprises 15 residues.

This chain connects TRBV6-6 to TRBJ2-7; maybe TRBD2 (5 bases). V dropped 6 bases and J dropped 0 bases, with 9 bases sitting between them. Per germline, CDR1 MNHNY and CDR2 SVGAGI (reference sequence). This CDR3 region has 13 residues. CDR3 loop: CASRHRDSYEQYF. CDR3 coding DNA: TGTGCCAGCAGACACCGGGACTCCTACGAGCAGTACTTC.

The sample holds a few counts of this clone. The chain recombines TRBV5-1 with TRBJ2-2; 9 bases are shared with TRBD1. CDR1 is SGHRS and CDR2 is YFSETQ in the germline V gene. V gave up 5 bases and J gave up 3 bases; unmatched junction bases: 5. The CDR3 contains 15 residues. DNA for the CDR3: TGCGCCAGCAGTACGGGACAGGGCGACACCGGGGAGCTGTTTTTT. It encodes CASSTGQGDTGELFF.

The chain has TRBV28 and TRBJ2-7, with 8 nucleotides matching TRBD2. The CDR3 consists of 14 residues. V dropped 2 bases and J dropped 5; count of bases not matched to a gene: 5. Germline V lookup: CDR1 MDHEN, CDR2 SYDVKM. The CDR3 DNA reads TGTGCCAGCAGTTTAGCGGGAGGTTGGAACGAGCAGTACTTC. This gives the protein CASSLAGGWNEQYF. Supplemented by reference TRBV28 and TRBJ2-7, the full variable domain reads DVKVTQSSRYLVKRTGEKVFLECVQDMDHENMFWYRQDPGLGLRLIYFSYDVKMKEKGDIPEGYSVSREKKERFSLILESASTNQTSMYLCASSLAGGWNEQYFGPGTRLTVT.

V usage is TRBV28 and J usage is TRBJ1-5; tentative D call: TRBD1 (5 bases). The CDR3 consists of 16 residues. CDR1 MDHEN and CDR2 SYDVKM come from the germline V gene. Between the trimmed V and J ends, which lost 1 base and 0 bases, there was a span of 10 bases. CDR3 nucleotides: TGTGCCAGCAGTTTATTGGGGCAGGATAGCAATCAGCCCCAGCATTTT. Translation gives CASSLLGQDSNQPQHF.

In its sample, this clone was seen a few times. V and J are TRBV6-1 and TRBJ2-3; D is uncertain. Per the germline V gene, CDR1 is MNHNS and CDR2 is SASEGT. CDR3 size: 12 residues. Trimming shortened V by 7 bases and J by 5 bases, and 10 bases separated the two germline ends. CDR3 residues: CASTAHVDTQYF. In DNA form, the CDR3 reads TGTGCCAGCACCGCGCACGTAGATACGCAGTATTTT.

The chain uses TRBV5-6 and TRBJ2-1; 14 bases map to TRBD2. V lost 4 bases, J lost 0 bases, and 6 bases stayed unmatched. Looked up from germline, CDR1 is SGHDT and CDR2 is YYEEEE. This CDR3 is 18 amino acids long. The CDR3 is CASSRTSGRSYSYNEQFF. The CDR3 DNA sequence: TGTGCCAGCAGCCGGACTAGCGGGAGGTCATACTCCTACAATGAGCAGTTCTTC.

This chain links TRBV7-2 with TRBJ2-7, with D possibly being TRBD1 (5 bases). Germline lookup yields CDR1 SGHTA and CDR2 FQGNSA. CDR3 size: 15 residues. Trimming took 0 bases from V and 0 from J, leaving 9 bases between them. The CDR3 nucleotides are TGTGCCAGCAGCTTAGCGCCGACAGTCTCCTACGAGCAGTACTTC. The encoded protein is CASSLAPTVSYEQYF.

The V gene is TRBV28, the J gene TRBJ2-7; the match to TRBD2 covers 10 bases. Germline CDR1 and CDR2: MDHEN and SYDVKM. CDR3 size: 16 residues. The V and J ends lost 2 bases and 3 bases, in that order; junction bases with no gene match: 7. CDR3 in DNA: TGTGCCAGCAGTTTACCGGCTAGCGGGAGAAACTACGAGCAGTACTTC. Translating gives CASSLPASGRNYEQYF.

The rearrangement links TRBV30 to TRBJ1-1; tentatively, D is TRBD1 (6 bases). The CDR3 is made up of 14 amino acids. CDR1 is GTSNPN and CDR2 is SVGIG in the germline V gene (reference sequence). V dropped 8 bases and J dropped 3 bases, with 19 bases sitting between them. CDR3 loop: CAQNRFGGDTEAFF. CDR3 bases: TGTGCCCAAAACCGGTTTGGGGGCGACACTGAAGCTTTCTTT. The full variable domain, completed using reference TRBV30 and TRBJ1-1, is SQTIHQWPATLVQPVGSPLSLECTVEGTSNPNLYWYRQAAGRGLQLLFYSVGIGQISSEVPQNLSASRPQDRQFILSSKKLLLSDSGFYLCAQNRFGGDTEAFFGQGTRLTVV.

The chain employs TRBV11-1 and TRBJ2-5; D uncertain. The V end lost 5 bases, the J end lost 1 base, and 8 bases lay between the germline ends. The CDR3 has 13 amino acids. Per the germline V gene, CDR1 is SGHAT and CDR2 is FQDESV (reference sequence). The chain's CDR3 is CASSLGFQETQYF. CDR3 DNA: TGTGCCAGCAGCCTTGGCTTCCAAGAGACCCAGTACTTC.

The chain employs TRBV6-6 and TRBJ1-5; 8 bases line up with TRBD1. This CDR3 spans 14 amino acids. V was clipped by 4 bases and J by 2 bases; unmatched bases: 1. CDR1 and CDR2 (germline): MNHNY, SVGAGI (reference sequence). CDR3: CASSWGQGNQPQHF. CDR3 DNA: TGTGCCAGCAGTTGGGGACAGGGCAATCAGCCCCAGCATTTT.